The rows below give T cell receptor beta chains drawn from one sample of a study of cytomegalovirus exposure and HLA in healthy donors. Some clones are missing from TCRdb's copy, which holds only in-frame ones; the method was immunoSEQ multiplex PCR. The profile shows 150,000 to 200,000 clones, around 82% of them singletons. What was sequenced was PBMCs. The receptors stem from a man aged 30-40 years in good health and CMV-seropositive. Both conserved end residues are part of each CDR3. The D gene is left open where the match is weak. Clone size, where shown, is once, few, many, or a class for clones that have expanded.

J gene	D gene	clone size	V gene	CDR3 protein	CDR3 DNA
TRBJ2-7	TRBD2	.	TRBV7-2	CASSLGASGAEQYF	TGTGCCAGCAGCTTAGGGGCTAGCGGGGCCGAGCAGTACTTC
TRBJ2-4	.	.	TRBV5-4	CASSLEGGGPNIQYF	TGTGCCAGCAGCTTGGAAGGAGGGGGCCCAAACATTCAGTACTTC
TRBJ1-2	TRBD1	.	TRBV4-1	CASSRVPGQASTGDGYTF	TGCGCCAGCAGCCGAGTTCCTGGACAGGCGTCCACCGGGGATGGCTACACCTTC
TRBJ2-5	.	few	TRBV5-8	CASSLAYLQETQYF	TGTGCCAGCAGCTTGGCCTACCTCCAAGAGACCCAGTACTTC
TRBJ2-3	TRBD2	.	TRBV28	CASSPLGLAGDKTDTQYF	TGTGCCAGCAGTCCACTCGGACTAGCGGGAGATAAGACAGATACGCAGTATTTT
TRBJ2-1	TRBD2	.	TRBV19	CASSPRGSGLAYNEQFF	TGTGCCAGTAGTCCCCGGGGCTCGGGACTAGCGTACAATGAGCAGTTCTTC
TRBJ1-6	.	few	TRBV30	CAWSVRSHSYNSPLHF	TGTGCCTGGAGTGTACGGAGTCACTCCTATAATTCACCCCTCCACTTT
TRBJ1-5	TRBD1	.	TRBV19	CASSKGQGNSNQPQHF	TGTGCCAGTAGTAAGGGACAGGGGAACAGCAATCAGCCCCAGCATTTT
TRBJ1-5	TRBD1	.	TRBV30	CAWNTGGLQPQHF	TGTGCCTGGAACACAGGGGGTCTTCAGCCCCAGCATTTT
TRBJ1-3	.	.	TRBV19	CASSIVGGGGNTIYF	TGTGCCAGTAGTATAGTCGGAGGCGGCGGAAACACCATATATTTT
TRBJ1-2	.	once	TRBV7-9	CASSSRGGDSYVDYGYTF	TGTGCCAGCAGCTCAAGAGGGGGAGACAGTTATGTAGACTATGGCTACACCTTC
TRBJ1-2	TRBD1	.	TRBV28	CASSVRKQGNYGYTF	TGTGCCAGCAGTGTAAGAAAACAGGGGAACTATGGCTACACCTTC
TRBJ1-2	TRBD1	.	TRBV28	CASRRQGAGYGYTF	TGTGCCAGCAGACGACAGGGGGCGGGTTATGGCTACACCTTC
TRBJ1-2	.	.	TRBV5-6	CASSLSGDNYGYTF	TGTGCCAGCAGCTTGTCAGGGGACAACTATGGCTACACCTTC
TRBJ2-2	.	many	TRBV6-1	CASSEAGGAGELFF	TGTGCCAGCAGTGAAGCAGGCGGGGCCGGGGAGCTGTTTTTT
TRBJ2-1	.	.	TRBV6-4	CASSDVYFADSYTHNEQFF	TGTGCCAGCAGTGACGTTTATTTCGCGGATTCGTATACACACAATGAGCAGTTCTTC
TRBJ2-2	.	.	TRBV7-9	CASSNGGSGTGELFF	TGTGCCAGCAGCAACGGAGGGTCGGGCACCGGGGAGCTGTTTTTT